The sequence of this T cell receptor beta chain was determined in a study of cytotoxic CD8 clonotypes in ibrutinib-treated CLL (dated by TCRdb to the early 2020s). Study-wide context: The cohort had ten to twelve relapsed/refractory and some 15 treatment-naive patients; some 17 were IGHV unmutated. Responses were partial in 25 or so patients and complete in 2; after median about 68 months follow-up, around 14 stayed in remission and about twelve progressed. Samples at response were collected after a median of about 12 months of treatment, with a range of roughly 6 to 36 months. Samples averaged roughly 260,000 productive templates and some 96,000 productive rearrangements. Longitudinal samples were obtainable from 26 of the 86 participants in the trial. Cryopreserved peripheral blood mononuclear cells were obtained prior to treatment, at the time of response, and at either disease progression or sustained remission. Patients were still on ibrutinib when every remission and progressive disease sample was collected.

For this clone: Which antigen it targets is not known. No base quality information exists; no much larger clone differs at one position.

Each clonotype received, on average, 10x coverage in deep resolution sequencing performed on a MiSeq, where the target depth lay between 1 in 1 million and 1 in 200,000 T cells. The immunoSEQ hsTCRB Kit was used to generate the TCR beta libraries. The study's processing was this. ImmunoSEQ Data Assistant and ImmunoSEQ Analyzer were used for data analysis, and V, D and J genes were assigned according to IMGT definitions. Clonality, with values ranging from 0 to 1, was calculated as one minus the normalized Shannon entropy of productive rearrangement frequencies. Only overrepresented clonotypes making up at least 0.05% of the repertoire of each patient were included in the public clonotype analysis. Roughly 12 age-matched healthy donor repertoires from immuneACCESS were used as controls for clonality. TCRdb took over this immuneACCESS table, retaining in-frame rearrangements with V and J assigned. Such tables are incomplete; in checked studies, under half of the missing clones stem from an unresolved V gene, and the remainder is unexplained. That table furnishes V, J and clone size, whereas the DNA furnished D and trimming. The table for this sample lists 300,000 or so clones; 60% to 80% of them were counted only once. The ten most abundant clones make up 6.3% of the sample.

Around 2 micrograms of genomic DNA were extracted from cryopreserved PBMCs for TCR beta library preparation. High-throughput TCR beta sequencing was performed on longitudinal blood samples from CLL patients receiving ibrutinib monotherapy. The patients were enrolled in a single-center, open-label phase 2 trial of ibrutinib monotherapy. What the work shows at the level of the full study, not this receptor alone: At baseline, clonality was higher than in age-matched healthy donors and showed a strong correlation with circulating CD8+ T-cell counts. Sampling times were not matched between patients in sustained remission and patients whose disease was progressing, and lymph node repertoires were not examined. Public clonotypes were rare and either contracted or stayed stable during treatment, and the rise in clonality at ibrutinib response reflected the expansion of private clonotypes. An increase in clonality was observed at ibrutinib response, with clonality remaining stable during sustained remission and falling back toward baseline at progression.

Cut back by 5 bases and 7 bases, the V and J ends lie 14 bases apart. The CDR3 starts with the cysteine, ends with the phenylalanine, and has 13 residues. Only the CDR3 part of the read is kept: 39 bases, read in frame from the first base. In the germline V gene, CDR1 corresponds to SGHVS and CDR2 to FQNEAQ. Recombination joined TRBV7-8 with TRBJ1-2, with the D gene not clear enough to name. The TCR was taken from a human donor with chronic lymphocytic leukemia. The sample in question was PBMCs, obtained after 36 months of ibrutinib treatment. The CDR3 sequence is CASSPSSRVGYTF. The nucleotides read TGTGCCAGCAGCCCGTCTTCCCGAGTTGGCTACACCTTC.